A selection of T cell receptor beta chains follows, all from one sample in a study of Tregs in tolerant kidney transplant recipients. Method: immunoSEQ multiplex PCR; TCRdb's copy keeps in-frame clones and lacks some. This table holds over 85,000 clones, 93% found once. This sample comprised CD4+ T cells from blood, obtained before the transplant. All receptors come from a human donor who received a combined kidney and bone marrow transplant. Both conserved end residues are part of each CDR3. The order of the fields is clone size, J gene, V gene, D gene, CDR3 protein, CDR3 DNA. A D gene is named only where the DNA matches it firmly. Clone size appears in some rows only: once, few, many, or a class for an expanded clone.

. TRBJ1-1 TRBV5-4 . CASSLAKQVNTEAFF TGTGCCAGCAGCTTGGCCAAACAGGTAAACACTGAAGCTTTCTTT
. TRBJ1-2 TRBV6-1 . CASSPFPRLYGYTF TGTGCCAGCAGCCCCTTCCCCAGGCTCTATGGCTACACCTTC
. TRBJ1-2 TRBV7-9 . CASSLVQGEDYGYTF TGTGCCAGCAGCTTAGTACAGGGAGAAGACTATGGCTACACCTTC
. TRBJ2-7 TRBV18 . CASSPANEQYF TGTGCCAGCTCACCGGCCAACGAGCAGTACTTC
. TRBJ2-5 TRBV18 TRBD1 CASSPRTGKAQYF TGTGCCAGCTCACCGAGGACAGGCAAGGCCCAGTACTTC
. TRBJ2-2 TRBV7-2 . CASSLAGGQVGELFF TGTGCCAGCAGCCTGGCAGGCGGGCAGGTCGGGGAGCTGTTTTTT
. TRBJ1-2 TRBV5-4 TRBD1 CAGSLYGTGYHKDGYTF TGTGCCGGCAGCTTATACGGGACAGGATACCACAAGGATGGCTACACCTTC
. TRBJ1-1 TRBV5-5 . CASSFSRGGNTEAFF TGTGCCAGCAGCTTTTCCCGGGGAGGGAACACTGAAGCTTTCTTT
. TRBJ2-1 TRBV7-2 . CASSQGSDARNEQFF TGTGCCAGCAGCCAGGGGTCTGACGCGAGGAATGAGCAGTTCTTC
. TRBJ1-5 TRBV6-1 . CASSSGFVGQPQHF TGTGCCAGCAGTTCAGGGTTTGTAGGGCAGCCCCAGCATTTT
. TRBJ2-7 TRBV2 . CASTSVRSSYEQYF TGTGCCAGCACTAGCGTAAGGAGCTCCTACGAGCAGTACTTC
. TRBJ2-7 TRBV4-2 . CASSQDVAAAYEQYF TGTGCCAGCAGCCAAGATGTGGCGGCAGCCTACGAGCAGTACTTC
. TRBJ2-7 TRBV4-1 . CASSQQDLIGGSYEQYF TGCGCCAGCAGCCAACAAGACCTTATAGGGGGCTCCTACGAGCAGTACTTC
. TRBJ2-3 TRBV7-3 TRBD2 CASSSGLAGGDTQYF TGTGCCAGCAGCTCCGGACTAGCGGGTGGAGATACGCAGTATTTT
once TRBJ1-1 TRBV19 . CASSSRQVSVMNTEAFF TGTGCCAGTAGTAGCAGACAGGTCTCGGTGATGAACACTGAAGCTTTCTTT
. TRBJ2-3 TRBV7-3 TRBD2 CASSRRTSGYTDTQYF TGTGCCAGCAGTCGCCGGACTAGCGGCTACACAGATACGCAGTATTTT
. TRBJ1-1 TRBV5-1 . CASSLLGGWSTEAFF TGCGCCAGCAGCTTGTTGGGGGGTTGGTCCACTGAAGCTTTCTTT
. TRBJ1-1 TRBV27 TRBD1 CASSSVWDRETEAFF TGTGCCAGCAGTTCCGTATGGGACAGGGAAACTGAAGCTTTCTTT
. TRBJ2-2 TRBV5-1 TRBD2 CASRLPGLGNTGELFF TGCGCCAGCAGGCTCCCGGGACTAGGGAACACCGGGGAGCTGTTTTTT
. TRBJ1-1 TRBV27 . CASSPRTEMNTEAFF TGTGCCAGCAGTCCTAGGACAGAGATGAACACTGAAGCTTTCTTT
. TRBJ1-4 TRBV5-8 . CASSLVAGARGNEKLFF TGTGCCAGCAGCTTGGTAGCGGGGGCGAGGGGTAATGAAAAACTGTTTTTT
. TRBJ2-7 TRBV20-1 TRBD1 CRAGQGDEQYF TGCAGGGCGGGACAGGGGGACGAGCAGTACTTC
. TRBJ2-2 TRBV19 . CASSINRWGLAEPNTGELFF TGTGCCAGTAGTATTAATCGTTGGGGGCTAGCGGAGCCGAACACCGGGGAGCTGTTTTTT
. TRBJ1-2 TRBV5-4 TRBD1 CASSLLLQGAQGYTF TGTGCCAGCAGCTTGCTACTACAGGGGGCGCAAGGCTACACCTTC
. TRBJ2-3 TRBV19 TRBD2 CASSGLAGGITDTQYF TGTGCCAGTAGTGGGTTAGCGGGGGGGATCACAGATACGCAGTATTTT
. TRBJ1-1 TRBV7-6 . CASSQQGNTEAFF TGTGCCAGCAGCCAACAGGGAAACACTGAAGCTTTCTTT
. TRBJ2-7 TRBV28 TRBD1 CASSSPGTGSYEQYF TGTGCCAGCAGTAGCCCCGGGACAGGCTCCTACGAGCAGTACTTC
. TRBJ2-7 TRBV9 TRBD2 CASSAASGGAFYEQYF TGTGCCAGCAGCGCGGCTAGCGGGGGGGCCTTCTACGAGCAGTACTTC
. TRBJ1-2 TRBV27 TRBD1 CASSPHRTGGDGYTF TGTGCCAGCAGTCCCCATCGGACAGGCGGCGATGGCTACACCTTC